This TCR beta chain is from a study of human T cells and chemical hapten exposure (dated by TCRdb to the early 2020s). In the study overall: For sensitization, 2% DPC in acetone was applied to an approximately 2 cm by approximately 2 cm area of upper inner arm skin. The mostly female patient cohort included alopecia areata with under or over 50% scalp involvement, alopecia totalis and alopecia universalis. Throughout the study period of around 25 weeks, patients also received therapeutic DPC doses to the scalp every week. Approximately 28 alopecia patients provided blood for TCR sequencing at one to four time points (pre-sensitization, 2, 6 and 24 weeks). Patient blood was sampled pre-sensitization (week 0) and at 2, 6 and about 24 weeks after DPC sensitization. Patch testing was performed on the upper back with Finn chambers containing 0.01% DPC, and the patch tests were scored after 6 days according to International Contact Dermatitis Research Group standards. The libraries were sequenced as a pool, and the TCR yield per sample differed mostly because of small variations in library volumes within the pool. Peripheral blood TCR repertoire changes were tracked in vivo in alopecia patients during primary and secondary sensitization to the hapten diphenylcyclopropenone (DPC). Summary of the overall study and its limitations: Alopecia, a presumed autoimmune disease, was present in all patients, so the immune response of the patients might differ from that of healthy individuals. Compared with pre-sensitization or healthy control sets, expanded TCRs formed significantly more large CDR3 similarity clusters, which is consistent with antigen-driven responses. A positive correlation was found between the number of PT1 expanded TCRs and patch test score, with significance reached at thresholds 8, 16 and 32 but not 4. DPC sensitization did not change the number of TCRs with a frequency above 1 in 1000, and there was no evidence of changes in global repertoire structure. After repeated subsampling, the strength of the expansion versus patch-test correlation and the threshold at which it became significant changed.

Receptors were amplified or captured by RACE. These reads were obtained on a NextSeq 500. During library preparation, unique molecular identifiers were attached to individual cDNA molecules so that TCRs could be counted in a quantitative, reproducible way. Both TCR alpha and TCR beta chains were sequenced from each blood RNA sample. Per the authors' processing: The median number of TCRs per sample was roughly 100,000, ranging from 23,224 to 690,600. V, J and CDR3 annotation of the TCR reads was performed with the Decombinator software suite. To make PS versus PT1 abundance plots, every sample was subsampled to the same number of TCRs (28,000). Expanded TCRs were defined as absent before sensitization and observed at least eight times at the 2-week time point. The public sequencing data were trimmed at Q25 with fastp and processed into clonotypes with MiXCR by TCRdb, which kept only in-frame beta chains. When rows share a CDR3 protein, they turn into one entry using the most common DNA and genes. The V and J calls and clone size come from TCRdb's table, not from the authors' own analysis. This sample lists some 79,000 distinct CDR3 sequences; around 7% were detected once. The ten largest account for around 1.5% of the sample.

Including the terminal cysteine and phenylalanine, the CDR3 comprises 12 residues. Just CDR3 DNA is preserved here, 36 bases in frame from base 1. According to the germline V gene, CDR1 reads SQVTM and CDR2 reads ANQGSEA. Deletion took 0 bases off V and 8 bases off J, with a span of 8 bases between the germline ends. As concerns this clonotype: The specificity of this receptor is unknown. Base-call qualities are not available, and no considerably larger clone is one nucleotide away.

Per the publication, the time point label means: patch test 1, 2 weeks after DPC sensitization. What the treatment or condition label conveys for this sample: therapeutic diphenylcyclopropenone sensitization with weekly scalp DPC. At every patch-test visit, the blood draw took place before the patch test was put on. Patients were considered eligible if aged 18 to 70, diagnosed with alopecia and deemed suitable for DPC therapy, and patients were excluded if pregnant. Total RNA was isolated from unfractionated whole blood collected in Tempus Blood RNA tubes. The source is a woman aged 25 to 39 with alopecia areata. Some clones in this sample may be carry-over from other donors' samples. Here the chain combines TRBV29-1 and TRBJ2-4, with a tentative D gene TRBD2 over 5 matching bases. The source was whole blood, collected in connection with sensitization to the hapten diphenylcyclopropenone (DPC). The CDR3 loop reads CSVEEDLDIQYF. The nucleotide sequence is TGCAGCGTTGAAGAGGACTTGGACATTCAGTACTTC. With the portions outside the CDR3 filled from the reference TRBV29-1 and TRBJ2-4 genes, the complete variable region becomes SAVISQKPSRDICQRGTSLTIQCQVDSQVTMMFWYRQQPGQSLTLIATANQGSEATYESGFVIDKFPISRPNLTFSTLTVSNMSPEDSSIYLCSVEEDLDIQYFGAGTRLSVL.